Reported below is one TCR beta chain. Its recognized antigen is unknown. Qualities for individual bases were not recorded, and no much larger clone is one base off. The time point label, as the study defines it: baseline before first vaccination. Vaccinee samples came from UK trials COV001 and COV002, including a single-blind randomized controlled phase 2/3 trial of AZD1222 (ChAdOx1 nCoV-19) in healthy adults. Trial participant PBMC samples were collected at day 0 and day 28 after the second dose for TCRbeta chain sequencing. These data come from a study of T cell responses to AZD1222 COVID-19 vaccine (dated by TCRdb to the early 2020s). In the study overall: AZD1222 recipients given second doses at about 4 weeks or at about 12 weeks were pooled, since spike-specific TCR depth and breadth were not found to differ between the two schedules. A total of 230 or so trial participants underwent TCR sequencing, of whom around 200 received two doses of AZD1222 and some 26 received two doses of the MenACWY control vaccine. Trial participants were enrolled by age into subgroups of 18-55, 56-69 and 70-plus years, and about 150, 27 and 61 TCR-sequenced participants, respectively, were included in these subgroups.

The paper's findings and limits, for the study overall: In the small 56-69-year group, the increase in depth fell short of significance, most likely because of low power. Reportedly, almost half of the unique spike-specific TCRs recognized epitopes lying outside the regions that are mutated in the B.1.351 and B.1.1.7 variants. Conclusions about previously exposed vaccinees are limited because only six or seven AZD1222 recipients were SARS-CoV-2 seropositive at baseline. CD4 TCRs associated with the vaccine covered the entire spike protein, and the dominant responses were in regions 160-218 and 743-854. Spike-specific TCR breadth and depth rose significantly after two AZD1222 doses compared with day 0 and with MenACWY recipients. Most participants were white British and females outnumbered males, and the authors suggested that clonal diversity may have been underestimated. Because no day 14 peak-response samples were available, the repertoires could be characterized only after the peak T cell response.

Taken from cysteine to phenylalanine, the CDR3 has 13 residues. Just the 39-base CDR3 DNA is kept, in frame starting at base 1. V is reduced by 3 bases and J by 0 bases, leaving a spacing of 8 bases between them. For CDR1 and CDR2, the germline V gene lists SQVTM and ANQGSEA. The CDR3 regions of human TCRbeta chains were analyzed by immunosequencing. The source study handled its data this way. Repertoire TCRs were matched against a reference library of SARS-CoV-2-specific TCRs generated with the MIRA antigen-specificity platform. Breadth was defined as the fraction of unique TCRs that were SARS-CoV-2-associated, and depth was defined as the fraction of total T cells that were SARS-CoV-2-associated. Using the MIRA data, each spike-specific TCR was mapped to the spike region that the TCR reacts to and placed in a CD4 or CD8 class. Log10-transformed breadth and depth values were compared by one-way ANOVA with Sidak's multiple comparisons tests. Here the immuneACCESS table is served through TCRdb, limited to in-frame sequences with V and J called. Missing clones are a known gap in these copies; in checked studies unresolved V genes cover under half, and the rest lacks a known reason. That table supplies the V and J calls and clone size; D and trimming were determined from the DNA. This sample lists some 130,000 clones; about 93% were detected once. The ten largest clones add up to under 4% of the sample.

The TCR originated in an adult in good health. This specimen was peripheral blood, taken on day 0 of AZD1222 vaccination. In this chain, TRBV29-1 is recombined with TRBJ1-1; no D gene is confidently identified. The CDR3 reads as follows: CSVELQLNTEAFF. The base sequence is TGCAGCGTTGAGCTTCAGTTGAACACTGAAGCTTTCTTT.